The 23 T cell receptor beta chains below come from one sample, sequenced in a study of OX40 agonist ivuxolimab in advanced cancers. Measured with immunoSEQ multiplex PCR; TCRdb has only the in-frame clones, and not every one. The sample lists over 95,000 clones, about 96% occurring once. The sample in question was CD4+ or CD8+ T cells sorted from blood, obtained in a trial of the OX40 agonist ivuxolimab. These receptor sequences come from an adult with an advanced solid tumor such as melanoma, head and neck, liver or kidney cancer.

J is TRBJ1-1 and V is TRBV5-4, with D unclear. CDR3 length: 12 amino acids. V was trimmed by 0 bases and J by 8 bases, leaving 8 bases between them. Per germline, CDR1 SGHNT and CDR2 YYREEE (reference sequence). CDR3 loop: CASSLESLEAFF. In DNA form, the CDR3 reads TGTGCCAGCAGCTTGGAAAGTCTCGAAGCTTTCTTT.

The sample holds one count of this clone. The chain joins TRBV19 to TRBJ2-4; D is uncertain. The ends were cut back, 10 bases at V and 8 bases at J, with 9 bases in the middle. From germline, CDR1 is LNHDA and CDR2 SQIVND (reference sequence). This CDR3 spans 10 amino acids. CDR3 in DNA: TGTGCCACTGGCTGGGACATTCAGTACTTC. Translated: CATGWDIQYF.

The chain combines TRBV7-6 with TRBJ2-7; D tentatively reads TRBD1 or TRBD2 (5 bases each). CDR1 is SGHVS, CDR2 FNYEAQ, per germline. Trimming cost V 2 bases and J 5 bases, with 7 bases left between them. The CDR3 contains 12 residues. The CDR3 protein is CASSLRGNEQYF. CDR3 DNA: TGTGCCAGCAGCTTACGGGGCAACGAGCAGTACTTC. Based on the CDR3 plus reference TRBV7-6 and TRBJ2-7, the full variable domain is GAGVSQSPRYKVTKRGQDVALRCDPISGHVSLYWYRQALGQGPEFLTYFNYEAQQDKSGLPNDRFSAERPEGSISTLTIQRTEQRDSAMYRCASSLRGNEQYFGPGTRLTVT.

The chain carries TRBV4-1 and TRBJ1-6; the match to TRBD1 covers 10 bases. Per germline, CDR1 MGHRA and CDR2 YSYEKL. This CDR3 has 15 residues. The junction had 2 bases not matched to a gene; V was cut back by 3 bases and J by 6 bases. The CDR3 is CASSQDRGINSPLHF. As DNA, the CDR3 is TGCGCCAGCAGCCAGGACAGGGGGATTAATTCACCCCTCCACTTT.

This chain links TRBV19 with TRBJ1-5; tentative D call: TRBD1 (5 bases). The CDR3 length is 16 residues. Trimming took off 5 bases at V and 0 bases at J, with 14 bases between the two ends. Per germline, CDR1 LNHDA and CDR2 SQIVND (reference sequence). CDR3 nucleotide sequence: TGTGCCAGTAGTTCCAAGACAGTTCATAGCAATCAGCCCCAGCATTTT. Its protein product is CASSSKTVHSNQPQHF.

The V gene is TRBV27, the J gene TRBJ2-6; D gene unclear. CDR3 size: 17 residues. Trimming took off 2 bases at V and 1 base at J, with 12 bases between the two ends. The germline V gene encodes CDR1 MNHEY and CDR2 SMNVEV (reference sequence). This chain's CDR3 is CASSLVSSESGANVLTF. The CDR3 nucleotides read TGTGCCAGCAGTTTAGTCTCTTCCGAGTCTGGGGCCAACGTCCTGACTTTC.

The V call is TRBV27, the J call TRBJ1-2; D possibly corresponds to TRBD1 (5 bases). Trimming stripped 5 bases from V and 4 bases from J, with 11 bases between. The germline V gene has CDR1 MNHEY and CDR2 SMNVEV (reference sequence). The CDR3 extends over 13 amino acids. The DNA of the CDR3 is TGTGCCAGCAGTCTGCAGGGTACCTATGGCTACACCTTC. It is translated as CASSLQGTYGYTF.

This clone appeared a single time. This chain joins TRBV5-4 and TRBJ1-5; D unresolved. CDR1 SGHNT and CDR2 YYREEE come from the germline V gene (reference sequence). CDR3 length: 12 amino acids. Trimming removed 2 bases at V and 4 bases at J, with 4 bases between. The CDR3 nucleotides read TGTGCCAGCAGCTTAGAGAATCAGCCCCAGCATTTT. This encodes CASSLENQPQHF. Using reference TRBV5-4 and TRBJ1-5 for the parts outside the CDR3, the full variable domain is ETGVTQSPTHLIKTRGQQVTLRCSSQSGHNTVSWYQQALGQGPQFIFQYYREEENGRGNFPPRFSGLQFPNYSSELNVNALELDDSALYLCASSLENQPQHFGDGTRLSIL.

This chain joins TRBV6-4 and TRBJ2-6, with D maybe TRBD2 (5 bases). This CDR3 is 16 amino acids long. Germline-derived CDR1 and CDR2 are MRHNA and SNTAGT. V lost 10 bases, J lost 2 bases, and 18 bases lay in between. The CDR3 DNA is TGTGCCACCGGCGAGGGCCTCCCTACTGGGGCCAACGTCCTGACTTTC. It yields the protein CATGEGLPTGANVLTF.

The rearrangement joins TRBV4-1 to TRBJ2-1, with a possible D match to TRBD1 (5 bases). V was cut by 4 bases and J by 5 bases, with 18 bases left in between. The CDR3 totals 16 residues. CDR1 is MGHRA, CDR2 YSYEKL, per germline. The CDR3 DNA reads TGCGCCAGCAGCCTCCAAGCAGGGAATTTAAACAATGAGCAGTTCTTC. Encoded protein: CASSLQAGNLNNEQFF.

The chain links TRBV5-6 to TRBJ1-1, with TRBD1 identical over 10 bases. CDR1 SGHDT and CDR2 YYEEEE come from the germline V gene. The CDR3 is 15 amino acids. V lost 4 bases to trimming and J lost 0 bases; unmatched junction nucleotides: 3. The DNA of the CDR3 is TGTGCCAGCAGCCCGGGACAGGGGATGAACACTGAAGCTTTCTTT. Translated, it gives CASSPGQGMNTEAFF.

This clone came up once. This chain joins TRBV27 and TRBJ2-1, with 11 bases lining up with TRBD2. The CDR3 contains 18 residues. J was trimmed by 7 bases and V by 5 bases; bases with no gene match: 16. In germline, CDR1 is MNHEY, CDR2 SMNVEV (reference sequence). As DNA, the CDR3 is TGTGCCAGCAGTAAAGAGTGGCTAGCGGGGGGCCCTGGGAATGAGCAGTTCTTC. Translating gives CASSKEWLAGGPGNEQFF.

The chain recombines TRBV4-1 with TRBJ1-5; TRBD1 matches 10 bases. CDR3 length equals 17 residues. V lost 4 bases, J lost 2 bases, and 8 bases stayed unmatched. The germline V gene has CDR1 MGHRA and CDR2 YSYEKL. CDR3 residues: CASSPPPGTGGNQPQHF. The CDR3, as DNA: TGCGCCAGCAGCCCACCCCCCGGGACAGGGGGCAATCAGCCCCAGCATTTT.

The chain is built from TRBV4-2 and TRBJ1-2; D might be TRBD1 (5 bases). CDR1 and CDR2 from the germline V gene are LGHNA and YNFKEQ. The V end was cut by 4 bases, the J end by 6 bases, with 33 bases between. The CDR3 is 20 amino acids. The CDR3 here is CASSRPASQLTGTKLNGYTF. Written as DNA, the CDR3 is TGTGCCAGCAGCCGCCCAGCCAGCCAGCTCACCGGGACTAAACTAAATGGCTACACCTTC.

J is TRBJ1-1 and V is TRBV5-6, with a possible D match to TRBD1 (5 bases). V was shortened by 6 bases and J by 7 bases, with 13 bases between the two germline ends. Germline assignment: CDR1 SGHDT and CDR2 YYEEEE. The CDR3 spans 12 residues. The CDR3: CASNNGAYEAFF. The CDR3 coding sequence is TGTGCCAGCAACAACGGGGCGTATGAAGCTTTCTTT.

The chain uses TRBV19 and TRBJ1-2, with a possible D match to TRBD1 (5 bases). The CDR3 length is 11 residues. V was pared by 7 bases and J by 7 bases, with 10 bases between. Germline assignment: CDR1 LNHDA and CDR2 SQIVND (reference sequence). CDR3 loop: CASIGGTGYTF. CDR3 sequence (DNA): TGTGCCAGTATCGGAGGGACTGGCTACACCTTC.

The chain is built from TRBV11-2 and TRBJ2-7, with D perhaps TRBD1 (6 bases). This CDR3 comprises 17 residues. V was cut by 0 bases and J by 2 bases, with 17 bases left in between. Germline-derived CDR1 and CDR2 are SGHAT and FQNNGV. CDR3 sequence: CASSLESPQQGAYEQYF. Here the CDR3 DNA reads TGTGCCAGCAGCTTAGAAAGCCCACAACAGGGAGCCTACGAGCAGTACTTC. Full variable domain (remainder filled in from reference TRBV11-2 and TRBJ2-7): EAGVAQSPRYKIIEKRQSVAFWCNPISGHATLYWYQQILGQGPKLLIQFQNNGVVDDSQLPKDRFSAERLKGVDSTLKIQPAKLEDSAVYLCASSLESPQQGAYEQYFGPGTRLTVT.

Only one count was recorded for this clone. This chain joins TRBV10-1 and TRBJ2-7; possibly TRBD1 for D (5 bases). Between the trimmed V and J ends, which lost 7 bases and 3 bases, there was a span of 19 bases. Per germline, CDR1 WNHNN and CDR2 SYGVQD (reference sequence). The CDR3 consists of 15 residues. CDR3 sequence reads: CASTLPATGDYEQYF. CDR3 in DNA: TGCGCCAGCACCCTTCCCGCTACAGGTGACTACGAGCAGTACTTC.

The gene calls are TRBV27 and TRBJ1-5; D call uncertain. The CDR3 runs to 12 residues. The germline gives CDR1 MNHEY, CDR2 SMNVEV (reference sequence). Trimming shortened V by 11 bases and J by 2 bases, and 10 bases separated the two germline ends. CDR3 sequence: CASSARNQPQHF. CDR3 DNA sequence: TGTGCCTCCTCCGCTCGCAATCAGCCCCAGCATTTT.

This chain joins TRBV27 and TRBJ2-7, with 7 bases matching TRBD1. Losses at the gene ends were 4 bases for V and 6 bases for J; bases not matched to a gene: 6. The CDR3 sequence is 13 residues long. Germline V CDR1 and CDR2: MNHEY, SMNVEV (reference sequence). CDR3 bases: TGTGCCAGCAGTTCCCCGACAGGGACCGAGCAGTACTTC. Translating it yields CASSSPTGTEQYF.

This chain connects TRBV4-3 to TRBJ2-7; TRBD1 matches at 9 bases. CDR3 length: 14 amino acids. V was pared by 4 bases and J by 3 bases, with 4 bases of the junction left unmatched. Germline values: CDR1 LGHNA, CDR2 YSLEER. CDR3: CASSPLTGGYEQYF. The DNA of the CDR3 is TGCGCCAGCAGCCCCTTGACAGGGGGCTACGAGCAGTACTTC.

The chain recombines TRBV7-9 with TRBJ1-2; weak D call: TRBD1 (5 bases). The ends were cut back, 5 bases at V and 4 bases at J, with 17 bases in the middle. The CDR3 sequence is 15 residues long. Germline CDR1 and CDR2: SEHNR and FQNEAQ (reference sequence). CDR3 protein: CASSAGTRGGYGYTF. CDR3 DNA sequence: TGTGCCAGCAGCGCGGGGACTAGGGGAGGCTATGGCTACACCTTC.

This chain connects TRBV13 to TRBJ1-2, with D possibly being TRBD1 (5 bases). V lost 1 base and J lost 6, with 12 bases in between. Germline lookup yields CDR1 PRHDT and CDR2 FYEKMQ (reference sequence). CDR3 length: 14 amino acids. The CDR3 DNA follows: TGTGCCAGCAGCTTAGCGAGGGACGGTCATGGCTACACCTTC. Its translation: CASSLARDGHGYTF.